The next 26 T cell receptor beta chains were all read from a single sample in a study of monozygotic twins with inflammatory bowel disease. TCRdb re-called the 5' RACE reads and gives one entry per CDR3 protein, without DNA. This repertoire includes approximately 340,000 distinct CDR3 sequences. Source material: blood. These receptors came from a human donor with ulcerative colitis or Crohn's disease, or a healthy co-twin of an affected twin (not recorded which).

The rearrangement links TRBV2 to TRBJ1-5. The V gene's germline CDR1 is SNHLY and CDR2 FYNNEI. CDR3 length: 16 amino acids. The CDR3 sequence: CASSRVGRADNQPQHF.

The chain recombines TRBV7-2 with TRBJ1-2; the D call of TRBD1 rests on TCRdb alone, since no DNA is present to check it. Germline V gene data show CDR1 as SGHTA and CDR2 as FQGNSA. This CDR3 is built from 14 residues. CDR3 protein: CASMDRQAHYGYTF.

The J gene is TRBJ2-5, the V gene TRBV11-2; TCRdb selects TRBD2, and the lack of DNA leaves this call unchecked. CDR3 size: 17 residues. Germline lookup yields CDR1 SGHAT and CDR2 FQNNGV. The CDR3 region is CASSLDGPSLRRETQYF.

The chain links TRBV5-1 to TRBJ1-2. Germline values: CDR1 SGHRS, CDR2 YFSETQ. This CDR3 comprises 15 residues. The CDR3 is CASSLHSLLNYGYTF.

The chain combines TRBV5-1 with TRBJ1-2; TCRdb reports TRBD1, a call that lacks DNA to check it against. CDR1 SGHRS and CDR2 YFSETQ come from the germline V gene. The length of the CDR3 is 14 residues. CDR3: CASSLYQGSYGYTF.

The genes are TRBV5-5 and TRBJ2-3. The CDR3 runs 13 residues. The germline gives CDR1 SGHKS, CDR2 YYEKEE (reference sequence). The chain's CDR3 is CASSSPDLNTQYF.

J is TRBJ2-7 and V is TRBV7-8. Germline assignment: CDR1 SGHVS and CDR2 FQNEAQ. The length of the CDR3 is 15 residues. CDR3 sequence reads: CASSPEWGRYYEQYF.

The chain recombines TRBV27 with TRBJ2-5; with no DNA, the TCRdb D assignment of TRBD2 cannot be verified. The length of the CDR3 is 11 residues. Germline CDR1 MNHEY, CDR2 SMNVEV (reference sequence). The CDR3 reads CARRARGGKYF.

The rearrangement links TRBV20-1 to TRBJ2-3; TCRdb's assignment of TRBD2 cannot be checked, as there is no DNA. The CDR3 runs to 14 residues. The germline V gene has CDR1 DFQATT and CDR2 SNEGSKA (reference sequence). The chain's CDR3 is CSAGLAGGPDTQYF.

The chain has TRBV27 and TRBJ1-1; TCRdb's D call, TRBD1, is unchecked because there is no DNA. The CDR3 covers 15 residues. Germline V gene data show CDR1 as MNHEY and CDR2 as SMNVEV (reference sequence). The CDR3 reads CASSLRQGTGTEAFF.

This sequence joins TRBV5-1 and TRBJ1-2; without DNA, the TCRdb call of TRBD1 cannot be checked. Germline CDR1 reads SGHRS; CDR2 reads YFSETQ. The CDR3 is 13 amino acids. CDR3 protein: CASSPLGGYGYTF.

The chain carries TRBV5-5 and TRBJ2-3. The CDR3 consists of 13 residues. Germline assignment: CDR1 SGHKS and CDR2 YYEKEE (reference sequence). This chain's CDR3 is CASSPASTDTQYF.

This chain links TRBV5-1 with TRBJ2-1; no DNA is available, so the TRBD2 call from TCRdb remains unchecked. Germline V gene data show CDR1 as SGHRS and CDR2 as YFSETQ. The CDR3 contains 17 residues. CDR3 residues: CASSLAGTSGSYNEQFF.

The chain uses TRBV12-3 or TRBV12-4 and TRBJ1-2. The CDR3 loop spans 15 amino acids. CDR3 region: CASRAGPETYYGYTF.

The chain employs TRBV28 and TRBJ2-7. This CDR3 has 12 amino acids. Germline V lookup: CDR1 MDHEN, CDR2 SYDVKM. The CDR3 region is CASSFRGYEQYF.

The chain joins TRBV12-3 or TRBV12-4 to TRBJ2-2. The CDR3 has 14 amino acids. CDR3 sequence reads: CASSIRSLGGELFF.

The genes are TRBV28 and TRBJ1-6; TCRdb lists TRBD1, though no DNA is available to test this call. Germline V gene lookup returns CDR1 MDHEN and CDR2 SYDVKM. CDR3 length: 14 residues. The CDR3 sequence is CASRGTGDNSPLHF.

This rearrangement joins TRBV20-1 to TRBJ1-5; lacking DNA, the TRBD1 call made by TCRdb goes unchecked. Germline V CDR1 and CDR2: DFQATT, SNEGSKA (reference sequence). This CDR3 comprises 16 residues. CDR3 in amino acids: CSALWGRGYSNQPQHF.

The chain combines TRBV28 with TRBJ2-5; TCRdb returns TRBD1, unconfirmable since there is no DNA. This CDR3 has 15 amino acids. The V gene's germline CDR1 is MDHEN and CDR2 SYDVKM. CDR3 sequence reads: CASSLTGGNQETQYF. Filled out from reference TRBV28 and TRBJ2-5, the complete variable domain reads DVKVTQSSRYLVKRTGEKVFLECVQDMDHENMFWYRQDPGLGLRLIYFSYDVKMKEKGDIPEGYSVSREKKERFSLILESASTNQTSMYLCASSLTGGNQETQYFGPGTRLLVL.

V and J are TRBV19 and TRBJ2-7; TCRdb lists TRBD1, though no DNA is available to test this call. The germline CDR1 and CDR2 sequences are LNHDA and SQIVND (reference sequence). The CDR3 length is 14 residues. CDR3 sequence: CASSSLGTPYEQYF.

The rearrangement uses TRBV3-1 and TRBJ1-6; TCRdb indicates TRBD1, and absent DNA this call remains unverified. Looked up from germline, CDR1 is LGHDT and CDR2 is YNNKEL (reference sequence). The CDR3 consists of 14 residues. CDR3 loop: CASSTGGRNSPLHF.

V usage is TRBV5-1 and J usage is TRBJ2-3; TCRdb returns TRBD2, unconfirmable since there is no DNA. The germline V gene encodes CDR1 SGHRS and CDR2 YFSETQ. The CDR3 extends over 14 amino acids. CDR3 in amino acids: CAISPASGTDTQYF.

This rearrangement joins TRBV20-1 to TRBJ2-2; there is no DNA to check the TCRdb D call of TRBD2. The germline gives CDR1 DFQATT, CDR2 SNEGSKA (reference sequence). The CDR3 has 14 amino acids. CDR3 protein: CSASDPGGTGELFF.

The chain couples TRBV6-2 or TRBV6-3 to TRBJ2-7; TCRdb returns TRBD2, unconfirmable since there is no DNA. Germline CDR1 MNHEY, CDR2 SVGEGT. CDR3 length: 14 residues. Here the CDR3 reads CASSSQRSPAEQYF.

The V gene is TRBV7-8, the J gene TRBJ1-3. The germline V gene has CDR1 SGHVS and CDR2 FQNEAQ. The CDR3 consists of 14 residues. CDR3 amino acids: CASSFQNRGNTIYF.

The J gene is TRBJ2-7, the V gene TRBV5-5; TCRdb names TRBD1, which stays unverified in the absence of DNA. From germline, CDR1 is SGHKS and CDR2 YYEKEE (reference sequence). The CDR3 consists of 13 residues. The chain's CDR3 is CASSIDRASEQYF.